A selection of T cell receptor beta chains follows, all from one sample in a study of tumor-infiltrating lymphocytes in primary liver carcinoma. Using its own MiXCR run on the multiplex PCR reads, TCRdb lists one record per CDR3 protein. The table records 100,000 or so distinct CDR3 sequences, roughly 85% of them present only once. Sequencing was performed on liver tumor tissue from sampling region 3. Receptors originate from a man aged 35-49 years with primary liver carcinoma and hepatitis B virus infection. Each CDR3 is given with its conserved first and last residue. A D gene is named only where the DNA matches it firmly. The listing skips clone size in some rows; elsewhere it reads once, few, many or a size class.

DNA: TGTGCCAGCAGTCCCCCCACCCCGACAGGTTGGGAGATCCAGTACTTC
CDR3: CASSPPTPTGWEIQYF
J: TRBJ2-5
D: NA
size: once
V: TRBV28

DNA: TGTGCCGACAACTCGAAGACTAGGGGAGAGACCCGGTACTTC
CDR3: CADNSKTRGETRYF
J: TRBJ2-5
D: NA
size: NA
V: TRBV5-5

DNA: TGCAGCGTTGATCTTTCTAGGGCCAATACTAACGAGCACTTCTTC
CDR3: CSVDLSRANTNEHFF
J: TRBJ2-1
D: NA
size: NA
V: TRBV29-1

DNA: TGCAGTGCTTCGCCGGGACTAGTGGGAGTGAGTGTGCAGTTCTTC
CDR3: CSASPGLVGVSVQFF
J: TRBJ2-1
D: TRBD2
size: NA
V: TRBV20-1

DNA: TGCGCCAGCAGCTCCCCGGGACTAATGGGAGTGGATACGCAGTATTTT
CDR3: CASSSPGLMGVDTQYF
J: TRBJ2-3
D: TRBD2
size: NA
V: TRBV11-2

DNA: TGCGCCAACAGCCATTGTGAACCCAATGAGCAGTTCTTC
CDR3: CANSHCEPNEQFF
J: TRBJ2-1
D: NA
size: once
V: TRBV5-1

DNA: TGCAGTGTTAGAGGTTGGACAGGGCCCTACGAGCAGTACTTC
CDR3: CSVRGWTGPYEQYF
J: TRBJ2-7
D: TRBD1
size: NA
V: TRBV20-1

DNA: TGTGCCAGCAGTGAAGAGGTCCGAGTAGTCTTCGATGAGCAGTTCTTC
CDR3: CASSEEVRVVFDEQFF
J: TRBJ2-1
D: NA
size: NA
V: TRBV6-1

DNA: TGTGCCATCAGCTTGGACGGGATTGTCACCGGGGAGCTGTTTTTT
CDR3: CAISLDGIVTGELFF
J: TRBJ2-2
D: NA
size: NA
V: TRBV5-4

DNA: TGTGCCAGCAGCGACCCTAGCGGAGTGAACACCGGGGAGCTGTACTTT
CDR3: CASSDPSGVNTGELYF
J: TRBJ2-2
D: TRBD2
size: NA
V: TRBV11-1

DNA: TGTGCCAGCAGCTTAAGACTAGCGGGAGGATCCGGGGAGCTGTTATTT
CDR3: CASSLRLAGGSGELLF
J: TRBJ2-2
D: TRBD2
size: NA
V: TRBV13

DNA: TGTGCTAGCAGTTCGCTCCCCATAAGCGGGGGGACAGATACGCAGTATTTT
CDR3: CASSSLPISGGTDTQYF
J: TRBJ2-3
D: TRBD2
size: NA
V: TRBV6-5

DNA: TGCGCCAGCAGGTCCTGGGACAGGGGAATGAATTCACCACTCCACTTC
CDR3: CASRSWDRGMNSPLHF
J: TRBJ1-6
D: TRBD1
size: NA
V: TRBV4-3

DNA: TGTGACAGCAACTTATTTGGTTTCTATGGCTACATCTTC
CDR3: CDSNLFGFYGYIF
J: TRBJ1-2
D: NA
size: NA
V: TRBV11-2

DNA: TGTGCCAGTATCTTAAGTGAGCGGGTCCAGCAGTATTTC
CDR3: CASILSERVQQYF
J: TRBJ2-7
D: NA
size: NA
V: TRBV11-2

DNA: TGTGCCAGCAGCTTGACTAACGGGAGGGCCCGGGAGCTGTTTTTT
CDR3: CASSLTNGRARELFF
J: TRBJ2-2
D: TRBD2
size: once
V: TRBV13

DNA: TGTGCAAGTGGTCCTGGAATAGCGGGAGAGACCCAGTACTTC
CDR3: CASGPGIAGETQYF
J: TRBJ2-5
D: TRBD2
size: NA
V: TRBV12-5

DNA: TGTGCCAGCAGCGTAGTTGCGGCGGGAGATACGCAGTATTTT
CDR3: CASSVVAAGDTQYF
J: TRBJ2-3
D: NA
size: few
V: TRBV9

DNA: TGTGCCAGTAGCGGAGGGGCAGGGGGCACAGATACGCAGTATTTT
CDR3: CASSGGAGGTDTQYF
J: TRBJ2-3
D: NA
size: once
V: TRBV5-4

DNA: TGCGCCAGCAGTTTGGCGAGGACAGAGACCCAGTACTTC
CDR3: CASSLARTETQYF
J: TRBJ2-5
D: NA
size: NA
V: TRBV12-3/TRBV12-4

DNA: TGTGCCATCATTGAATCAAAATGGGCGCGGGGAAACACCATATATTTT
CDR3: CAIIESKWARGNTIYF
J: TRBJ1-3
D: NA
size: once
V: TRBV10-3

DNA: TGCAGCGTTGAATTAGGGATGTATCACGAGCAGTACTTC
CDR3: CSVELGMYHEQYF
J: TRBJ2-7
D: NA
size: NA
V: TRBV29-1

DNA: TGTGCCTGTGGGGGTACAGGGGGCTTAGGGGAGACCCAGTACTTC
CDR3: CACGGTGGLGETQYF
J: TRBJ2-5
D: TRBD1
size: once
V: TRBV6-6

DNA: TGTGCCAGTAGGGGGACAGGGACGGAGAACATTCAGTACTTC
CDR3: CASRGTGTENIQYF
J: TRBJ2-4
D: TRBD1
size: NA
V: TRBV19

DNA: TGTGCCATCAATGTGGGACAAACCCGGGATACGCTGTATTTT
CDR3: CAINVGQTRDTLYF
J: TRBJ2-3
D: NA
size: NA
V: TRBV10-3

DNA: TGTGCTATCAGCTTAGATGGGAGGACAGGGAACTATGGCTACACCTTC
CDR3: CAISLDGRTGNYGYTF
J: TRBJ1-2
D: TRBD1
size: NA
V: TRBV11-2

DNA: TGTGCCAGTAATACAGGGGTCGCCGGGGAGCTATTTTTT
CDR3: CASNTGVAGELFF
J: TRBJ2-2
D: TRBD1
size: NA
V: TRBV19

DNA: TGTGCTAGCAGTATGGGAGCCCCAGAGACCCAGTACTTC
CDR3: CASSMGAPETQYF
J: TRBJ2-5
D: NA
size: NA
V: TRBV28

DNA: TGCAGCGGACAGGGGGCGCAAGTAGAGACCCAATACTTC
CDR3: CSGQGAQVETQYF
J: TRBJ2-5
D: TRBD1
size: few
V: TRBV29-1

DNA: TGTGCCAGCAGTCCCCCTCCCTGGGATATGCAGTATTTT
CDR3: CASSPPPWDMQYF
J: TRBJ2-3
D: NA
size: few
V: TRBV28

DNA: TGCAGCGTTGAGTATTTTAGAGGGGGAGGCGAAAAACTATTCTTT
CDR3: CSVEYFRGGGEKLFF
J: TRBJ1-4
D: NA
size: NA
V: TRBV29-1

DNA: TGTGCCAACAGCCGTCAGAGGTCCGGGGCCAACGTTCTGACTTTC
CDR3: CANSRQRSGANVLTF
J: TRBJ2-6
D: NA
size: NA
V: TRBV4-2

DNA: TGTGCCACTAAAGACCCAGAGGGCGCAGATGTTGAGTTCTTC
CDR3: CATKDPEGADVEFF
J: TRBJ2-1
D: NA
size: NA
V: TRBV24-1

DNA: TGTGCCAGCAGTTACTCCCCTTACAGGGATAGCAATCAGCCCCAGCATTTT
CDR3: CASSYSPYRDSNQPQHF
J: TRBJ1-5
D: NA
size: many
V: TRBV6-2/TRBV6-3

DNA: TGTGCCAGCAGCCGATCGTCCACGGGGGGGGGCGCCTCCTATGGCTACACCTTC
CDR3: CASSRSSTGGGASYGYTF
J: TRBJ1-2
D: NA
size: NA
V: TRBV4-2

DNA: TGTGTCAACAGCGTGGGACAGTCCTACGAGCAGTATTTC
CDR3: CVNSVGQSYEQYF
J: TRBJ2-7
D: TRBD1
size: NA
V: TRBV11-3

DNA: TGTGCCAGTAGTATGAGACTAGCGGGAGAACCTGGGGCCAACGTCCTGACTTTC
CDR3: CASSMRLAGEPGANVLTF
J: TRBJ2-6
D: TRBD2
size: many
V: TRBV19

DNA: TGTGCCAGCAATCATGGACGGATACAAGAGACCCAGTACTTC
CDR3: CASNHGRIQETQYF
J: TRBJ2-5
D: NA
size: NA
V: TRBV6-6

DNA: TGCGCCAGCAGCCAAGAAACCAAGGAGAGGTATAATGAGCAGTTCTTC
CDR3: CASSQETKERYNEQFF
J: TRBJ2-1
D: NA
size: once
V: TRBV4-3

DNA: TGTGACAGCAGCCTTTGGGACACCGGGGAGCGGTTTTTT
CDR3: CDSSLWDTGERFF
J: TRBJ2-2
D: NA
size: NA
V: TRBV11-1

DNA: TGTCCTAGCAGCTCGACGGGCTGGGACTCCTACGAGCAGTACTTC
CDR3: CPSSSTGWDSYEQYF
J: TRBJ2-7
D: NA
size: NA
V: TRBV5-6

DNA: TGTGCCAGCAGTTCTCCCACTCTGGGCTCCTACGAGCAGTACTTC
CDR3: CASSSPTLGSYEQYF
J: TRBJ2-7
D: NA
size: NA
V: TRBV6-6

DNA: TGTGCCAGCAGTCCACGACCCGTGACAGGAACCTCTGGATTT
CDR3: CASSPRPVTGTSGF
J: TRBJ1-4
D: NA
size: NA
V: TRBV5-4

DNA: TGTGCCACCAGGACAGGGTTCCCCGGGGAGCTGTTTTTT
CDR3: CATRTGFPGELFF
J: TRBJ2-2
D: TRBD1
size: few
V: TRBV27